These 20 T cell receptor beta chains came from one sample sequenced in a study of sequential checkpoint blockade in melanoma. Described treatment: randomized to nivolumab then ipilimumab (arm A) or the reverse (arm B). Clones were read by immunoSEQ multiplex PCR, and TCRdb kept only the in-frame ones, dropping some. The sample contains about 26,000 clones, 77% of which appear only once. Sequencing used CD8+ T cells sorted from blood (inferred from file names), obtained from a patient given nivolumab and ipilimumab in sequence. The receptors here all came from a human donor with melanoma.

CDR3 DNA: TGTGCCAGCAGCCAGAACGCGGGGATAGCTAGCACAGATACGCAGTATTTT. It translates to CASSQNAGIASTDTQYF. V gene TRBV13 combines with J gene TRBJ2-3, with a tentative D call TRBD2 (6 bases). Germline values: CDR1 PRHDT, CDR2 FYEKMQ (reference sequence). CDR3 size: 17 residues. Trimming removed 5 bases from V and 0 bases from J, with 18 bases in between.

V gene TRBV28 combines with J gene TRBJ1-2, with 9 nucleotides matching TRBD1. After removal of 4 bases from V and 4 bases from J, the junction contained 7 bases not matched to a gene. CDR1 MDHEN and CDR2 SYDVKM come from the germline V gene. This CDR3 has 15 residues. The CDR3 loop is CASSSEGQGIYGYTF. Written as DNA, the CDR3 is TGTGCCAGCAGTTCCGAAGGACAGGGGATCTATGGCTACACCTTC.

This clone was seen a handful of times. The chain combines TRBV4-3 with TRBJ2-2; no definite D call. V lost 1 base to trimming and J lost 6 bases, with 6 bases between them. Germline V gene data show CDR1 as LGHNA and CDR2 as YSLEER. The CDR3 covers 13 residues. The CDR3 region is CASSQVMSGELFF. DNA of the CDR3: TGCGCCAGCAGCCAAGTAATGTCCGGGGAGCTGTTTTTT.

The chain combines TRBV7-9 with TRBJ2-7; no clear D. Germline assignment: CDR1 SEHNR and CDR2 FQNEAQ (reference sequence). The CDR3 contains 17 residues. V shed 2 bases and J shed 1 base, with 18 bases lying between them. The CDR3 sequence is CASSLSAGFLESYEQYF. CDR3 bases: TGTGCCAGCAGCTTATCCGCCGGGTTCCTGGAATCCTACGAGCAGTACTTC.

This clone was detected a few times. The chain combines TRBV5-6 with TRBJ1-2; no firm D call. The CDR3 covers 14 residues. V lost 1 base and J lost 2, with 9 bases in between. Germline V lookup: CDR1 SGHDT, CDR2 YYEEEE. The CDR3 DNA reads as TGTGCCAGCAGCTTGAGTATAGCGAACTATGGCTACACCTTC. Amino acid sequence: CASSLSIANYGYTF.

The chain joins TRBV7-9 to TRBJ2-7, with TRBD1 matching over 8 bases. Germline values: CDR1 SEHNR, CDR2 FQNEAQ (reference sequence). With 7 bases clipped from V and 0 bases from J, the junction kept 8 bases outside the gene matches. CDR3 length: 15 amino acids. CDR3 nucleotide sequence: TGTGCCAGCATCCCGGACAGGGCTAGCTCCTACGAGCAGTACTTC. Amino acids: CASIPDRASSYEQYF.

The CDR3 is CASSQTGDEQYF. For the CDR3, the DNA is TGTGCCAGCTCACAGACAGGGGACGAGCAGTACTTC. The J gene is TRBJ2-7, the V gene TRBV18; 8 bases align to TRBD1. The CDR3 consists of 12 residues. V lost 4 bases to trimming and J lost 5 bases; unmatched junction nucleotides: 1. Germline V lookup: CDR1 KGHSH, CDR2 LQKENI.

The rearrangement links TRBV6-6 to TRBJ2-7; 9 nucleotides line up with TRBD2. Trimming at V came to 2 bases and at J to 4 bases, leaving 3 bases not matched to a gene. The CDR3 sequence is 14 residues long. Germline V lookup: CDR1 MNHNY, CDR2 SVGAGI (reference sequence). The CDR3, as DNA: TGTGCCAGCAGTTACGAAGCGGGGGGATACGAGCAGTACTTC. Residues: CASSYEAGGYEQYF.

This chain connects TRBV4-1 to TRBJ2-7; 8 bases line up with TRBD1. The J segment lost 0 bases and the V segment lost 5 bases, leaving 9 bases of the junction unmatched. From germline, CDR1 is MGHRA and CDR2 YSYEKL. CDR3 length: 16 residues. CDR3 sequence (DNA): TGCGCCAGCAGCTACGAAGGTACAGGGGGCTCCTACGAGCAGTACTTC. Protein: CASSYEGTGGSYEQYF.

The J gene is TRBJ1-5, the V gene TRBV7-6, with D perhaps matching TRBD1 (6 bases). Germline values: CDR1 SGHVS, CDR2 FNYEAQ. V lost 5 bases to trimming and J lost 1 base, with 15 bases between them. The CDR3 totals 16 residues. This CDR3 reads CASSPAQGASNQPQHF. As DNA, the CDR3 is TGTGCCAGCAGCCCAGCACAGGGCGCCAGCAATCAGCCCCAGCATTTT.

In its sample, this clone was seen once. This chain uses TRBV4-1 with TRBJ2-7, with D possibly matching TRBD1 (5 bases). The germline CDR1 and CDR2 sequences are MGHRA and YSYEKL. The CDR3 spans 13 residues. V lost 1 base and J lost 4, with 8 bases in between. DNA for the CDR3: TGCGCCAGCAGCCAAGTCCAGGGTTACGAGCAGTACTTC. It translates to CASSQVQGYEQYF.

This clone was observed a single time. The chain combines TRBV5-6 with TRBJ1-5, with a possible D match to TRBD1 (5 bases). Germline CDR1 reads SGHDT; CDR2 reads YYEEEE. The CDR3 is made up of 15 amino acids. The V end lost 2 bases, the J end lost 3 bases, and 12 bases lay between the germline ends. The CDR3 sequence is CASSFRRQPNQPQHF. Here the CDR3 DNA reads TGTGCCAGCAGCTTCCGGAGACAGCCCAATCAGCCCCAGCATTTT.

This clone was counted between two and nine times. This chain joins TRBV5-6 and TRBJ2-1, with a tentative D call TRBD1 (6 bases). Germline loops: CDR1 SGHDT, CDR2 YYEEEE. This CDR3 spans 14 amino acids. V shed 0 bases and J shed 7 bases, with 11 bases lying between them. CDR3 protein: CASSLAAGENEQFF. For the CDR3, the DNA is TGTGCCAGCAGCTTGGCAGCAGGGGAAAATGAGCAGTTCTTC.

The rearrangement uses TRBV6-1 and TRBJ2-1, with a weak D call TRBD2 (7 bases). V gave up 4 bases and J gave up 1 base, with 14 bases separating them. CDR1 and CDR2 (germline): MNHNS, SASEGT. The CDR3 consists of 16 residues. CDR3 nucleotides: TGTGCCAGCAGTGGTCAAGGGGGGGGGTCCTACAATGAGCAGTTCTTC. Translated: CASSGQGGGSYNEQFF.

The CDR3 DNA follows: TGTGCCAGCAGGACAGGGTTGGACTATGGCTACACCTTC. Protein: CASRTGLDYGYTF. V usage is TRBV28 and J usage is TRBJ1-2; 7 bases match TRBD1. CDR3 length: 13 residues. V lost 6 bases, J lost 3 bases, and 4 bases stayed unmatched. Germline V gene sequence: CDR1 MDHEN, CDR2 SYDVKM.

This sequence joins TRBV15 and TRBJ1-1; D is uncertain. Germline V gives CDR1 LNHNV, CDR2 YYDKDF (reference sequence). CDR3 length: 15 residues. V shed 1 base and J shed 1 base, with 10 bases lying between them. The CDR3 region has the DNA TGTGCCACCAGCAGAGGATACGAGGGGAACACTGAAGCTTTCTTT. Its protein product is CATSRGYEGNTEAFF.

This clone has just one count. The rearrangement uses TRBV12-5 and TRBJ1-1; weak D call: TRBD1 (5 bases). The germline V gene has CDR1 LGHNT and CDR2 FRNRAP. Trimming removed 5 bases from V and 10 bases from J, with 14 bases in between. The CDR3 contains 12 residues. CDR3 amino acids: CASGRWGVAAFF. The CDR3 DNA sequence: TGTGCTAGTGGTAGATGGGGGGTGGCAGCTTTCTTT.

The V call is TRBV9, the J call TRBJ2-3; a weak D match, TRBD1 (6 bases). Looked up from germline, CDR1 is SGDLS and CDR2 is YYNGEE. The V gene lost 3 bases and the J gene lost 0 bases, with 20 bases spanning the gap. The CDR3 is 18 amino acids. The CDR3 bases are TGTGCCAGCAGCGCAAACCCGGACAGAGGAACTAGCACAGATACGCAGTATTTT. It encodes CASSANPDRGTSTDTQYF.

This CDR3 reads CASSLGTGSNQPQHF. CDR3 DNA: TGTGCCAGCAGCTTAGGGACGGGGAGCAATCAGCCCCAGCATTTT. The chain employs TRBV7-9 and TRBJ1-5; D is unresolved. The CDR3 extends over 15 amino acids. Germline assignment: CDR1 SEHNR and CDR2 FQNEAQ (reference sequence). With 1 base removed from V and 1 base from J, the gap between germline ends came to 8 bases.

Only a few counts were recorded for this clone. The genes are TRBV11-2 and TRBJ2-2; no clear D. In germline, CDR1 is SGHAT, CDR2 FQNNGV. The CDR3 spans 13 residues. V was trimmed by 8 bases and J by 3 bases, leaving 10 bases between them. The CDR3, as DNA: TGTGCCAGCCTTTCCCCTGACACCGGGGAGCTGTTTTTT. Its translation is CASLSPDTGELFF.